Listed below are T cell receptor beta chains from one sample, sequenced in a study of blood T cell repertoires in COVID-19. Sequenced by immunoSEQ multiplex PCR; TCRdb stores in-frame clones only, minus some. The data contain about 200,000 clones, about 77% of them singletons. Sequenced material: peripheral blood. Receptor source: a woman of 80 years or more with active or convalescent COVID-19. Each CDR3 is given with its conserved first and last residue. D genes are given only for firm matches. Expanded clones are given a class, and other clones once, few, many or no size at all.

CDR3: CASSSSHQPQHF
DNA: TGTGCCAGCAGTTCCTCTCATCAGCCCCAGCATTTT
D: NA
V: TRBV27
J: TRBJ1-5
size: NA

CDR3: CASSLYSFENTGELFF
DNA: TGTGCCAGCAGTTTATACAGTTTTGAGAACACCGGGGAGCTGTTTTTT
D: NA
V: TRBV27
J: TRBJ2-2
size: few

CDR3: CAISVASGGYDTQYF
DNA: TGTGCCATCAGTGTTGCTAGCGGGGGGTACGATACGCAGTATTTT
D: TRBD2
V: TRBV10-3
J: TRBJ2-3
size: NA

CDR3: CASSSQGPQHF
DNA: TGTGCCAGCAGCTCACAGGGTCCCCAGCATTTT
D: NA
V: TRBV2
J: TRBJ1-5
size: NA

CDR3: CASSLQRGGGKNIQYF
DNA: TGTGCCAGCAGCTTGCAGCGGGGGGGCGGTAAAAACATTCAGTACTTC
D: TRBD2
V: TRBV5-4
J: TRBJ2-4
size: NA

CDR3: CASSQGIRGAGGNTIYF
DNA: TGTGCCAGCAGCCAAGGTATTAGGGGCGCAGGTGGAAACACCATATATTTT
D: NA
V: TRBV3-1/TRBV3-2
J: TRBJ1-3
size: NA

CDR3: CASSQERQGAKTNYGYTF
DNA: TGTGCCAGCAGCCAAGAACGACAGGGGGCTAAGACTAACTATGGCTACACCTTC
D: TRBD1
V: TRBV4-2
J: TRBJ1-2
size: NA

CDR3: CASSYPIGGGWKAFF
DNA: TGTGCCAGCAGTTACCCCATCGGGGGGGGGTGGAAGGCTTTCTTT
D: NA
V: TRBV28
J: TRBJ1-1
size: NA

CDR3: CATSDASGGGSGYTF
DNA: TGTGCCACCAGTGACGCGTCCGGTGGGGGGTCTGGCTACACCTTC
D: NA
V: TRBV24-1
J: TRBJ1-2
size: NA

CDR3: CASSLATGGSYNEQFF
DNA: TGCGCCAGCAGCTTGGCGACAGGAGGCTCCTACAATGAGCAGTTCTTC
D: NA
V: TRBV5-1
J: TRBJ2-1
size: NA

CDR3: CASSPGTGAMSSYEQYF
DNA: TGTGCCAGCAGCCCAGGGACAGGGGCTATGAGCTCCTACGAGCAGTACTTC
D: TRBD1
V: TRBV5-5
J: TRBJ2-7
size: NA

CDR3: CASSQGQGADTEAFF
DNA: TGTGCCAGCAGCCAAGGACAGGGGGCGGACACTGAAGCTTTCTTT
D: TRBD1
V: TRBV4-2
J: TRBJ1-1
size: NA

CDR3: CATTGTGTSYEQYF
DNA: TGTGCCACGACCGGGACAGGGACCTCCTACGAGCAGTACTTC
D: TRBD1
V: TRBV10-3
J: TRBJ2-7
size: NA

CDR3: CASSADRWNTEAFF
DNA: TGTGCCAGCAGCGCCGACAGGTGGAACACTGAAGCTTTCTTT
D: NA
V: TRBV6-5
J: TRBJ1-1
size: few

CDR3: CATGQGVAGNTIYF
DNA: TGTGCCACGGGACAGGGGGTAGCTGGAAACACCATATATTTT
D: TRBD1
V: TRBV10-3
J: TRBJ1-3
size: once

CDR3: CASRLSGTGGAYEQYF
DNA: TGTGCCAGTAGGCTGAGTGGCACAGGGGGGGCTTACGAGCAGTACTTC
D: NA
V: TRBV19
J: TRBJ2-7
size: NA

CDR3: CASSPSGGLNYGYTF
DNA: TGTGCCAGCAGTCCCTCCGGGGGACTTAACTATGGCTACACCTTC
D: NA
V: TRBV7-3
J: TRBJ1-2
size: NA

CDR3: CASYPTGVMNTEAFF
DNA: TGTGCCAGCTATCCGACGGGGGTGATGAACACTGAAGCTTTCTTT
D: NA
V: TRBV19
J: TRBJ1-1
size: NA

CDR3: CASRGLDSGANVLTF
DNA: TGTGCCAGTAGGGGACTGGACTCTGGGGCCAACGTCCTGACTTTC
D: NA
V: TRBV19
J: TRBJ2-6
size: NA

CDR3: CAISTGLPPNEQFF
DNA: TGTGCCATCAGCACGGGACTCCCGCCCAATGAGCAGTTCTTC
D: NA
V: TRBV10-3
J: TRBJ2-1
size: NA

CDR3: CSASRGSRETQYF
DNA: TGCAGCGCGTCAAGAGGATCGCGGGAGACCCAGTACTTC
D: NA
V: TRBV29-1
J: TRBJ2-5
size: NA

CDR3: CASSLGQAIPGNQPQHF
DNA: TGCGCCAGCAGCTTGGGACAGGCTATCCCGGGCAATCAGCCCCAGCATTTT
D: NA
V: TRBV5-1
J: TRBJ1-5
size: NA

CDR3: CASSGHYEQYF
DNA: TGTGCCAGCAGCGGACACTACGAGCAGTACTTC
D: NA
V: TRBV7-8
J: TRBJ2-7
size: NA

CDR3: CASSPVTGVSTLVYEQYF
DNA: TGTGCCAGCAGCCCCGTGACAGGAGTTTCAACCCTTGTCTACGAGCAGTACTTC
D: NA
V: TRBV3-1/TRBV3-2
J: TRBJ2-7
size: NA

CDR3: CASSIGDGQGYEQYF
DNA: TGTGCCAGTAGTATAGGGGATGGACAGGGCTACGAGCAGTACTTC
D: TRBD1
V: TRBV19
J: TRBJ2-7
size: NA

CDR3: CAWSTVNRAKETQYF
DNA: TGTGCCTGGAGTACCGTGAACAGGGCGAAGGAGACCCAGTACTTC
D: NA
V: TRBV30
J: TRBJ2-5
size: NA

CDR3: CASSYTGSLEGYTF
DNA: TGTGCCAGCAGCTACACCGGGTCCTTAGAGGGCTACACCTTC
D: NA
V: TRBV28
J: TRBJ1-2
size: NA

CDR3: CATQGASGNTIYF
DNA: TGTGCCACCCAGGGGGCGTCTGGAAACACCATATATTTT
D: TRBD1
V: TRBV3-1/TRBV3-2
J: TRBJ1-3
size: few

CDR3: CASSALGAVNYGYTF
DNA: TGTGCCAGCAGTGCCTTGGGGGCTGTGAACTATGGCTACACCTTC
D: NA
V: TRBV25-1
J: TRBJ1-2
size: many

CDR3: CASSQDRDRRRAFF
DNA: TGCGCCAGCAGCCAAGACCGGGACAGAAGGAGGGCTTTCTTT
D: TRBD1
V: TRBV4-3
J: TRBJ1-1
size: NA

CDR3: CASSPNSYGYTF
DNA: TGTGCCAGCTCACCAAACAGCTATGGCTACACCTTC
D: NA
V: TRBV18
J: TRBJ1-2
size: NA

CDR3: CAWSLGRNNSPLHF
DNA: TGTGCCTGGAGTTTAGGGAGGAATAATTCACCCCTCCACTTT
D: NA
V: TRBV30
J: TRBJ1-6
size: NA

CDR3: CASSLAPAAGEGETQYF
DNA: TGCGCCAGCAGCTTGGCCCCGGCGGCAGGGGAGGGAGAGACCCAGTACTTC
D: NA
V: TRBV5-1
J: TRBJ2-5
size: NA

CDR3: CASGLVTGSGANVLTF
DNA: TGTGCTAGTGGTTTGGTAACGGGATCTGGGGCCAACGTCCTGACTTTC
D: NA
V: TRBV12-5
J: TRBJ2-6
size: once

CDR3: CATAVRDTYTDTQYF
DNA: TGTGCCACCGCAGTTCGGGACACATACACAGATACGCAGTATTTT
D: NA
V: TRBV24-1
J: TRBJ2-3
size: NA